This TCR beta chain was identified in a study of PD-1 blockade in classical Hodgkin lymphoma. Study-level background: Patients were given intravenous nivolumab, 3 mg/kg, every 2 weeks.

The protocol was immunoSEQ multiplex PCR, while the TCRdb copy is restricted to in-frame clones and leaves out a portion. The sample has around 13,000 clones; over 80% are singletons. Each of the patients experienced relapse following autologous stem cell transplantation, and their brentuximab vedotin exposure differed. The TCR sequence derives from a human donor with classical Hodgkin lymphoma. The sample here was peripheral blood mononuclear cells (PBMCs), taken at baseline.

The CDR3 DNA reads TGCGCCAGCAGCCAAGAGGGAGGGTGGATGTACGAGCAGTACTTC. It specifies CASSQEGGWMYEQYF. The rearrangement uses TRBV4-3 and TRBJ2-7; 7 nucleotides line up with TRBD2. The J segment lost 4 bases and the V segment lost 0 bases, leaving 6 bases of the junction unmatched. Germline CDR1 LGHNA, CDR2 YSLEER. This CDR3 is 15 amino acids long.